These 5 T cell receptor beta chains share one sample of origin, sequenced in a study of blood T cell repertoires in COVID-19. Profiling relied on immunoSEQ multiplex PCR, and the TCRdb table lists in-frame clones only, not all of them. This table holds tens of thousands of clones, 90% to 95% found once. Sequencing was carried out using peripheral blood. These TCRs come from a man between 40 and 49 years old with COVID-19, enrolled during active disease.

This clone showed up just once. The chain joins TRBV30 to TRBJ1-2; no clear D gene. Looked up from germline, CDR1 is GTSNPN and CDR2 is SVGIG (reference sequence). V lost 0 bases, J lost 6 bases, and 5 bases lay in between. CDR3 length equals 11 residues. The CDR3 protein is CAWSVSHGYTF. In DNA form, the CDR3 reads TGTGCCTGGAGTGTGAGCCATGGCTACACCTTC.

The chain uses TRBV5-6 and TRBJ2-1, with TRBD1 matching 7 bases. The CDR3 loop spans 12 amino acids. Germline V gives CDR1 SGHDT, CDR2 YYEEEE. V lost 2 bases, J lost 8 bases, and 1 base stayed unmatched. The CDR3 sequence is CASSFQGDEQFF. The CDR3, as DNA: TGTGCCAGCAGCTTTCAGGGGGATGAGCAGTTCTTC.

The chain couples TRBV7-2 to TRBJ1-5, with D possibly matching TRBD1 (6 bases). Germline V gene data show CDR1 as SGHTA and CDR2 as FQGNSA. CDR3 length: 16 amino acids. Trimming pared 5 bases from V and 0 bases from J, leaving 14 bases between. CDR3 protein: CASSVNRDYSNQPQHF. CDR3 nucleotide sequence: TGTGCCAGCAGCGTCAACAGGGACTATAGCAATCAGCCCCAGCATTTT.

V usage is TRBV7-9 and J usage is TRBJ2-3; D gene ambiguous. The CDR3 spans 14 residues. Trimming removed 5 bases at V and 2 bases at J, with 11 bases between. Germline V gene sequence: CDR1 SEHNR, CDR2 FQNEAQ (reference sequence). CDR3 sequence reads: CASSRFRNTDTQYF. CDR3 DNA sequence: TGTGCCAGCAGCCGCTTTAGAAACACAGATACGCAGTATTTT.

This rearrangement joins TRBV6-5 to TRBJ1-3, with TRBD1 identical over 8 bases. Germline CDR1 and CDR2: MNHEY and SVGAGI. The V gene end was trimmed by 4 bases and the J gene end by 8 bases; junction bases not matched to a gene: 10. The CDR3 contains 15 residues. The CDR3 spells CASSSTGQGGDTIYF. The CDR3 DNA is TGTGCCAGCAGTTCCACCGGACAGGGTGGGGACACCATATATTTT.